This is a list of T cell receptor beta chains from one sample in a study of T cell repertoires in cytomegalovirus infection. MiXCR, applied by TCRdb to the reads, yields one record per CDR3 protein. Of about 450,000 distinct CDR3 sequences detected, roughly 30% appear once; the ten largest clones hold roughly an eighth. Sequencing was done on a sample of PBMCs. The receptors here all came from a human donor in good health (CMV status not recorded). Some clones in this sample may be carry-over from other donors' samples. CDR3s include the opening cysteine and the closing phenylalanine or tryptophan. The D gene is left open where the match is weak. Not all rows give a size; the values are once, few, many and, for expanded clones, a class.

d_gene: NA; j_gene: TRBJ2-5; abundance: many; v_gene: TRBV7-2; CDR3nt: TGTGCCAGCAGTAGCGCGCAAGAGACCCAGTACTTC; CDR3aa: CASSSAQETQYF
d_gene: NA; j_gene: TRBJ2-4; abundance: many; v_gene: TRBV7-8; CDR3nt: TGTGCCAGCAGCTTAGCGCTTCGGGGTCTGAATGGAAACATTCAGTACTTC; CDR3aa: CASSLALRGLNGNIQYF
d_gene: TRBD1; j_gene: TRBJ1-1; abundance: few; v_gene: TRBV5-1; CDR3nt: TGCGCCAGCAGCTCCCGACAGGGGCTAGTCACTGAAGCTTTCTTT; CDR3aa: CASSSRQGLVTEAFF
d_gene: TRBD1; j_gene: TRBJ1-3; abundance: NA; v_gene: TRBV28; CDR3nt: TGTGCCAGCAGTTTGGGGGGACAGGGGTTTGGAAACACCATATATTTT; CDR3aa: CASSLGGQGFGNTIYF
d_gene: TRBD2; j_gene: TRBJ2-5; abundance: few; v_gene: TRBV19; CDR3nt: TGTGCCAGTGCTTTGACTAGCGGGGGCCAAGAGACCCAGTACTTC; CDR3aa: CASALTSGGQETQYF
d_gene: NA; j_gene: TRBJ1-6; abundance: NA; v_gene: TRBV7-2; CDR3nt: TGTGCCAGCAGCTTCGACAGGCCATCGAACGCCTATAATTCACCCCTCCACTTT; CDR3aa: CASSFDRPSNAYNSPLHF
d_gene: NA; j_gene: TRBJ1-5; abundance: few; v_gene: TRBV19; CDR3nt: TGTGCCATTAGTCGACTGCTCAATCAGCCCCAGCATTTT; CDR3aa: CAISRLLNQPQHF
d_gene: TRBD2; j_gene: TRBJ2-5; abundance: few; v_gene: TRBV18; CDR3nt: TGTGCCAGCTCACAAAGCGGGGGGCAACAAGAGACCCAGTACTTC; CDR3aa: CASSQSGGQQETQYF
d_gene: TRBD1; j_gene: TRBJ1-6; abundance: NA; v_gene: TRBV11-3; CDR3nt: TGTGCCAGCAGCTTAGGGGCGACGGGACAGAGCTCCTCACCCCTCCACTTT; CDR3aa: CASSLGATGQSSSPLHF
d_gene: NA; j_gene: TRBJ2-1; abundance: NA; v_gene: TRBV12-3/TRBV12-4; CDR3nt: TGTGCCAGCAGTTTAGTCGGGGCAGGGGATGAGCAGTTCTTC; CDR3aa: CASSLVGAGDEQFF
d_gene: TRBD1; j_gene: TRBJ2-5; abundance: NA; v_gene: TRBV11-3; CDR3nt: TGTGCCAGCAGCTTGGGGACAGGAACCGTGGTGGAGACCCAGTACTTC; CDR3aa: CASSLGTGTVVETQYF
d_gene: TRBD1; j_gene: TRBJ2-7; abundance: NA; v_gene: TRBV5-4; CDR3nt: TGTGCCAGCAGCTTGGGGGGACAGGCCGACGAGCAGTACTTC; CDR3aa: CASSLGGQADEQYF
d_gene: NA; j_gene: TRBJ1-2; abundance: NA; v_gene: TRBV2; CDR3nt: TGTGCCAGCAGTGAGGGAAAGGCCTATGGCTACACCTTC; CDR3aa: CASSEGKAYGYTF
d_gene: NA; j_gene: TRBJ1-5; abundance: once; v_gene: TRBV28; CDR3nt: TGTGCCAGCAGTTTCTCGGGTTTGGGAGCCGGACAGACCGGGTGGGGGCCCCAGCATTTT; CDR3aa: CASSFSGLGAGQTGWGPQHF
d_gene: NA; j_gene: TRBJ2-4; abundance: NA; v_gene: TRBV20-1; CDR3nt: TGCAGTGCTATGGGCGGGGAGGCCAAAAACATTCAGTACTTC; CDR3aa: CSAMGGEAKNIQYF
d_gene: TRBD2; j_gene: TRBJ2-5; abundance: NA; v_gene: TRBV12-3/TRBV12-4; CDR3nt: TGTGCCAGCAGCGTGACCGCTATGCGGGGGGTCCAAGAGACCCAGTACTTC; CDR3aa: CASSVTAMRGVQETQYF
d_gene: NA; j_gene: TRBJ2-2; abundance: NA; v_gene: TRBV5-1; CDR3nt: TGCGCCAGCAGCTTGGGAGGGGACTTCACCGGGGAGCTGTTTTTT; CDR3aa: CASSLGGDFTGELFF
d_gene: NA; j_gene: TRBJ1-2; abundance: NA; v_gene: TRBV7-9; CDR3nt: TGTGCCAGCAGCCGGGGGGTTGGAGAGGGCGAACCCTTC; CDR3aa: CASSRGVGEGEPF
d_gene: NA; j_gene: TRBJ1-1; abundance: NA; v_gene: TRBV6-2/TRBV6-3; CDR3nt: TGTGCCAGCAGTTACTCAAGGGCGTCTGAAGCTTTCTTT; CDR3aa: CASSYSRASEAFF
d_gene: NA; j_gene: TRBJ1-5; abundance: NA; v_gene: TRBV3-1; CDR3nt: TGTGCCAGCAGCCAATCGGGCAGTAATCAGCCCCAGCATTTT; CDR3aa: CASSQSGSNQPQHF
d_gene: NA; j_gene: TRBJ2-1; abundance: few; v_gene: TRBV7-9; CDR3nt: TGTGCCAGCAGCTTTTTGCACCCTTCTACGGATGAGCAGTTCTTC; CDR3aa: CASSFLHPSTDEQFF
d_gene: TRBD1; j_gene: TRBJ1-1; abundance: few; v_gene: TRBV18; CDR3nt: TGTGCCAGCTCACCCTTTGGACAGGGGGTTGAAGCTTTCTTT; CDR3aa: CASSPFGQGVEAFF
d_gene: NA; j_gene: TRBJ1-5; abundance: NA; v_gene: TRBV6-1; CDR3nt: TGTGCCAGCAGTGATGGGCGGGGTCAGCCCCAGCATTTT; CDR3aa: CASSDGRGQPQHF
d_gene: NA; j_gene: TRBJ2-6; abundance: many; v_gene: TRBV12-3/TRBV12-4; CDR3nt: TGTGCCAGCAGCGGACTCAACTCCGACTCTGGGGCCAACGTCCTGACTTTC; CDR3aa: CASSGLNSDSGANVLTF
d_gene: NA; j_gene: TRBJ2-7; abundance: many; v_gene: TRBV7-2; CDR3nt: TGTGCCAGCAGACCGGACATAGTCTACGAGCAGTACTTC; CDR3aa: CASRPDIVYEQYF
d_gene: NA; j_gene: TRBJ2-7; abundance: few; v_gene: TRBV18; CDR3nt: TGTGCCAGCTCACCTCTTGGTACCCAGGGATCCTACGAGCAGTACTTC; CDR3aa: CASSPLGTQGSYEQYF
d_gene: NA; j_gene: TRBJ2-2; abundance: NA; v_gene: TRBV14; CDR3nt: TGTGCCAGCAGCCAAGGGACAGAGAACACCGGGGAGCTGTTTTTT; CDR3aa: CASSQGTENTGELFF
d_gene: TRBD1; j_gene: TRBJ1-2; abundance: NA; v_gene: TRBV7-4; CDR3nt: TGTGCCAGCAGCTCGGACAGGCTCCTTAACTATGGCTACACCTTC; CDR3aa: CASSSDRLLNYGYTF
d_gene: TRBD2; j_gene: TRBJ2-4; abundance: few; v_gene: TRBV24-1; CDR3nt: TGTGCCACCAGTGACCCTAGCGGGGATGAAAACATTCAGTACTTC; CDR3aa: CATSDPSGDENIQYF
d_gene: TRBD1; j_gene: TRBJ2-1; abundance: few; v_gene: TRBV6-5; CDR3nt: TGTGCCAGCAGTTCCCCGGGCAGGGGGAACAATGAGCAGTTCTTC; CDR3aa: CASSSPGRGNNEQFF
d_gene: NA; j_gene: TRBJ2-6; abundance: few; v_gene: TRBV6-8; CDR3nt: TGTGCCAGCAGTTCCACGCCCAGGTCGACTGGGGCCAACGTCCTGACTTTC; CDR3aa: CASSSTPRSTGANVLTF
d_gene: NA; j_gene: TRBJ1-6; abundance: few; v_gene: TRBV4-3; CDR3nt: TGCGCCAGCAGCCAAGAAGCCAAGGACAGCTCCTATAATTCACCCCTCCACTTT; CDR3aa: CASSQEAKDSSYNSPLHF
d_gene: NA; j_gene: TRBJ1-1; abundance: NA; v_gene: TRBV5-3; CDR3nt: TGTGCCAGAAGCTTGCCAGGGCCTCATCTGAAAATGAACACTGAAGCTTTCTTT; CDR3aa: CARSLPGPHLKMNTEAFF
d_gene: TRBD1; j_gene: TRBJ1-1; abundance: NA; v_gene: TRBV5-1; CDR3nt: TGCGCCAGCAGCCCCGGACAGGGGGCAATTCGGGAAGCTTTCTTT; CDR3aa: CASSPGQGAIREAFF
d_gene: NA; j_gene: TRBJ2-5; abundance: NA; v_gene: TRBV2; CDR3nt: TGTGCCAGCAGTGAACTGGGACGTAGAGAGACCCAGTACTTC; CDR3aa: CASSELGRRETQYF
d_gene: TRBD2; j_gene: TRBJ2-6; abundance: few; v_gene: TRBV20-1; CDR3nt: TGCAGTGCTAGGGAGCAGACTAGCGGGGTTTGGGTTGGGGCCAACGTCCTGACTTTC; CDR3aa: CSAREQTSGVWVGANVLTF
d_gene: TRBD1; j_gene: TRBJ2-1; abundance: NA; v_gene: TRBV24-1; CDR3nt: TGTGCCACCAGTGATTTGAAACAACCGGGACAGGGGGCTAATGAGCAGTTCTTC; CDR3aa: CATSDLKQPGQGANEQFF
d_gene: TRBD1; j_gene: TRBJ1-1; abundance: NA; v_gene: TRBV7-9; CDR3nt: TGTGCCACTAACTCACAGGGGGGGGCTGAAGCTTTCTTT; CDR3aa: CATNSQGGAEAFF
d_gene: NA; j_gene: TRBJ1-3; abundance: NA; v_gene: TRBV7-2; CDR3nt: TGTGCCAGCAGAACGGGGGGATCTGGAAACACCATATATTTT; CDR3aa: CASRTGGSGNTIYF
d_gene: NA; j_gene: TRBJ1-2; abundance: NA; v_gene: TRBV2; CDR3nt: TGTGCCAGCTCTGTCCGGGGCCTCTATGGCTACACCTTC; CDR3aa: CASSVRGLYGYTF
d_gene: TRBD1; j_gene: TRBJ1-1; abundance: many; v_gene: TRBV7-2; CDR3nt: TGTGCCAGCAGCACCGTGGACAGGGGAAACACTGAAGCTTTCTTT; CDR3aa: CASSTVDRGNTEAFF
d_gene: TRBD1; j_gene: TRBJ1-2; abundance: few; v_gene: TRBV4-1; CDR3nt: TGCGCCAGCAGCCACGTCGGGACAGATGGCTACACCTTC; CDR3aa: CASSHVGTDGYTF
d_gene: NA; j_gene: TRBJ1-4; abundance: few; v_gene: TRBV19; CDR3nt: TGTGCCAGTAGTTCCGGACAGAATGAAAAACTGTTTTTT; CDR3aa: CASSSGQNEKLFF
d_gene: NA; j_gene: TRBJ1-1; abundance: many; v_gene: TRBV7-2; CDR3nt: TGTGCCAGCAGCTCCATTAAAATCGGCACTGAAGCTTTCTTT; CDR3aa: CASSSIKIGTEAFF
d_gene: TRBD1; j_gene: TRBJ1-1; abundance: once; v_gene: TRBV14; CDR3nt: TGTGCCAGCAGCGAAACGGGACAGGGGGGCACTGAAGCTTTCTTT; CDR3aa: CASSETGQGGTEAFF
d_gene: TRBD1; j_gene: TRBJ2-5; abundance: many; v_gene: TRBV12-3/TRBV12-4; CDR3nt: TGTGCCAGTGAGACAGGGGGCGAAGAGACCCAGTACTTC; CDR3aa: CASETGGEETQYF
d_gene: NA; j_gene: TRBJ1-1; abundance: NA; v_gene: TRBV28; CDR3nt: TGTGCCAGCACCTCCCCGGGCAGGGTAGCAGCTTTCTTT; CDR3aa: CASTSPGRVAAFF